Following are 3 T cell receptor beta chains from one sample sequenced in a study of patients and donors after allogeneic stem cell transplantation. TCRdb re-called the RT-PCR reads with MiXCR, one entry per CDR3 protein. The table records under 95,000 distinct CDR3 sequences, just under 5% of them present only once. The specimen sequenced was blood, either unsorted or a sorted T cell fraction (not recorded which). The receptor source for this set is a human donor who was either an allogeneic HSCT recipient or a stem cell or donor lymphocyte infusion donor (not recorded which). It is not recorded whose cells these are; they may come from a transplant donor.

This clonotype was observed many times. The chain recombines TRBV7-6 with TRBJ2-7; D is possibly TRBD1 (5 bases). This CDR3 comprises 14 residues. Trimming shortened V by 5 bases and J by 0 bases, and 11 bases separated the two germline ends. The germline gives CDR1 SGHVS, CDR2 FNYEAQ. The DNA for the CDR3 is TGTGCCAGCAGCCCAGACAGCAACTCCTACGAGCAGTACTTC. As protein: CASSPDSNSYEQYF.

Of note for this clonotype: A much larger clone differs from this one at a single base, so this may be a read error. V gene TRBV5-1 combines with J gene TRBJ2-7, with 9 bases aligning to TRBD2. CDR3 length: 15 amino acids. Germline V gene data show CDR1 as SGHRS and CDR2 as YFSETQ. The CDR3, as DNA: TGCGCCAGCAGTTCAGCGGGGGGTCGCACCTACGATCAGTACTTC. Its protein product is CASSSAGGRTYDQYF.

The chain carries TRBV6-4 and TRBJ2-2, with no clear D. CDR3 length: 13 amino acids. V lost 2 bases to trimming and J lost 2 bases, with 3 bases between them. Germline V gives CDR1 MRHNA, CDR2 SNTAGT. CDR3 loop: CASSDRNTGELFF. The DNA for the CDR3 is TGTGCCAGCAGTGACAGAAACACCGGGGAGCTGTTTTTT.